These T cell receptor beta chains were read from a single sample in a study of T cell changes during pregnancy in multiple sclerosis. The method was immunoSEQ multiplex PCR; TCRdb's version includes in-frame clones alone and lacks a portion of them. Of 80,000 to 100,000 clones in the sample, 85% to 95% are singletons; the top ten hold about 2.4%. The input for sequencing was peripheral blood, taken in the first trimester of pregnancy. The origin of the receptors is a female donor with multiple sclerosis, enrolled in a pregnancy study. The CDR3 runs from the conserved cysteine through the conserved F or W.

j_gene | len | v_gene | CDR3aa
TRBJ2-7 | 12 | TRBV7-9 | CASSDSRDEQYF
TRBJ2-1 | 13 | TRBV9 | CASSGGSINEQFF
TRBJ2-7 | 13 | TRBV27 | CASSKQGTYEQYF
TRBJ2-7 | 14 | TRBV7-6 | CASSLADSLYEQYF
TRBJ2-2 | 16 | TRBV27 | CASSPPSAGTPGELFF
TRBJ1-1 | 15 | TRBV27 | CASSSSGTGDTEAFF
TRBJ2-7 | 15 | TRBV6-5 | CASSLNGASNNEQYF
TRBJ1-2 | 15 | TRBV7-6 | CASSLSGQGAGGYTF
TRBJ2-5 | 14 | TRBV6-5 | CASSTRTGYATQYF
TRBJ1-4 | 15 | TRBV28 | CASSPHRPGDEKLFF
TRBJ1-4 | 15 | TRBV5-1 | CASSLAFQGNEKLFF
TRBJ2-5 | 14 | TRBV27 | CASSLDRVAETQYF
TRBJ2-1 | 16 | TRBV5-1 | CASSLYLSSGRDEQFF
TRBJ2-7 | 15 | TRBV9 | CASSVAWQGTYEQYF
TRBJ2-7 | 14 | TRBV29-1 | CSAITGGDSYEQYF
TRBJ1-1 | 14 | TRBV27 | CASSRPGQGREAFF
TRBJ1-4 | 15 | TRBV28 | CASSLPQGAGEKLFF
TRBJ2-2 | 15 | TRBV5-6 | CATSVVRGDTGELFF
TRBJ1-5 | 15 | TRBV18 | CASSLGQGPYQPQHF
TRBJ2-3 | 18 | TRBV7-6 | CASSLVGSAGVSPDTQYF
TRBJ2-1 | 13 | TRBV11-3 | CASSLSTGNEQFF
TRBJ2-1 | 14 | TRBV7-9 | CASSPPGGYNEQFF
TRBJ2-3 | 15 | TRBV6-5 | CASSYSLGSTDTQYF
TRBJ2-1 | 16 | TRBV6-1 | CASSEAGGSLSNEQFF
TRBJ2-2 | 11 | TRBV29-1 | CSVAGIGELFF
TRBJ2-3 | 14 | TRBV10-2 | CASRPSGTSDTQYF
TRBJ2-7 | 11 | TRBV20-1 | CSSGDFHEQYF
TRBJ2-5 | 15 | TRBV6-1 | CASTQAGGGWETQYF
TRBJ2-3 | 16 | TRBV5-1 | CASSLYLAGTGDTQYF
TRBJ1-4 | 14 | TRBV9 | CASSVAGGSEKLFF
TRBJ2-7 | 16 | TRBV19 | CASSMGSGRAPNEQYF
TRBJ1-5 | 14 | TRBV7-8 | CASSDSYSNQPQHF
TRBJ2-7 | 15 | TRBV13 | CASSTSGRGGGEQYF
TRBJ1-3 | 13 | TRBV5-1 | CASSRSPGNTIYF
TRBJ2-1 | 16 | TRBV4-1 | CASSQEARTGYNEQFF
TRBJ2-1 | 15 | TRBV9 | CASSTVAASYNEQFF
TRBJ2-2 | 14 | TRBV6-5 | CASSYSRNTGELFF
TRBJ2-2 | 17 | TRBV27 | CASSTLAAPRPTGELFF
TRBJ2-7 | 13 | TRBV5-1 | CASSLDGFYEQYF
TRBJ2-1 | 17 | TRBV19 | CASNPQGGTSGYNEQFF
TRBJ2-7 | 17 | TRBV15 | CATSREAGGWGPYEQYF